This is a list of T cell receptor beta chains from one sample in a study of cytomegalovirus exposure and HLA in healthy donors. Some clones are missing from TCRdb's copy, which holds only in-frame ones; the method was immunoSEQ multiplex PCR. The table includes about 120,000 clones, under 20% detected once. Sequenced: PBMCs. Every receptor here comes from a female donor in good health and CMV-seropositive. The CDR3 runs from the conserved cysteine through the conserved F or W. D genes are given only for firm matches. Size is stated for part of the rows, as once, few or many counts, or as a class when the clone is expanded.

abundance	v_gene	j_gene	d_gene	CDR3aa	CDR3nt
.	TRBV4-2	TRBJ2-6	TRBD1	CASSPDRGTTGANVLTF	TGTGCCAGCAGCCCGGACAGGGGCACTACTGGGGCCAACGTCCTGACTTTC
few	TRBV5-1	TRBJ1-2	TRBD1	CASSLGGRGPDGYTF	TGCGCCAGCAGCTTGGGGGGCAGGGGGCCGGATGGCTACACCTTC
.	TRBV28	TRBJ2-1	.	CASSLLDYSYNEQFF	TGTGCCAGCAGTTTATTAGATTACTCCTACAATGAGCAGTTCTTC
.	TRBV29-1	TRBJ2-7	TRBD2	CSVVLSSGPSYEQYF	TGCAGCGTTGTTCTTTCTAGCGGGCCCTCCTACGAGCAGTACTTC
.	TRBV5-4	TRBJ1-2	.	CASSFPSAGAYGYTF	TGTGCCAGCAGCTTCCCGTCGGCGGGCGCCTATGGCTACACCTTC
.	TRBV9	TRBJ2-7	.	CASSVGAKGAYEQYF	TGTGCCAGCAGCGTAGGGGCCAAGGGGGCCTACGAGCAGTACTTC
few	TRBV7-6	TRBJ2-1	TRBD2	CASSLGASGGTSSYNEQFF	TGTGCCAGCAGCCTAGGGGCTAGCGGGGGGACCAGCTCCTACAATGAGCAGTTCTTC
few	TRBV30	TRBJ2-2	TRBD1	CAFRRDRGSGELFF	TGTGCCTTCCGCCGGGACAGGGGATCCGGGGAGCTGTTTTTT
few	TRBV25-1	TRBJ1-2	TRBD1	CASSDLGTGNYGYTF	TGTGCCAGCAGTGACCTTGGGACAGGCAACTATGGCTACACCTTC
.	TRBV13	TRBJ1-1	TRBD1	CASSLGRGQGITEAFF	TGTGCCAGCAGCTTAGGACGGGGACAGGGTATTACTGAAGCTTTCTTT
few	TRBV7-6	TRBJ1-2	.	CASSLEAPGGDGYTF	TGTGCCAGCAGCTTAGAGGCACCCGGGGGAGATGGCTACACCTTC
.	TRBV9	TRBJ2-5	TRBD1	CASSGTGQGKTQYF	TGTGCCAGCAGCGGGACGGGACAGGGAAAGACCCAGTACTTC
few	TRBV9	TRBJ2-5	TRBD1	CASSVGAVGTGAETQYF	TGTGCCAGCAGCGTAGGAGCGGTTGGGACAGGGGCAGAGACCCAGTACTTC
.	TRBV21-1	TRBJ2-5	.	CASSKGGVRETQYF	TGTGCCAGCAGCAAGGGGGGAGTCCGGGAGACCCAGTACTTC
few	TRBV14	TRBJ1-6	.	CASSQEFPRGSPLHF	TGTGCCAGCAGCCAAGAGTTTCCACGAGGTTCACCCCTCCACTTT
.	TRBV6-6	TRBJ1-4	TRBD1	CASSDRQGADEKLFF	TGTGCCAGCAGTGATCGACAGGGGGCGGATGAAAAACTGTTTTTT
.	TRBV6-6	TRBJ1-1	.	CASSYLGQNTEAFF	TGTGCCAGCAGTTACCTGGGCCAGAACACTGAAGCTTTCTTT
few	TRBV6-5	TRBJ2-7	TRBD1	CASWDRLGEQYF	TGTGCCAGTTGGGACAGATTAGGCGAGCAGTACTTC